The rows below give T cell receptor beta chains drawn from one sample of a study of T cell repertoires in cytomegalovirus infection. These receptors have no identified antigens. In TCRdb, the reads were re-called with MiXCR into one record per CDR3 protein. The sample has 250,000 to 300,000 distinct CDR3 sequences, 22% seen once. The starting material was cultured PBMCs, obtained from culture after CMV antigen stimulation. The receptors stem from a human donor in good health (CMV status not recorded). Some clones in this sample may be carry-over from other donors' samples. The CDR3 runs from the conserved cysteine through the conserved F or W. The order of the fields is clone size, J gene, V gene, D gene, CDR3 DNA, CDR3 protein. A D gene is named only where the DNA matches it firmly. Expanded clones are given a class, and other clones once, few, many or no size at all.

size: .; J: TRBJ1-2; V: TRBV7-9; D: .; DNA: TGTGCCAGCAGCTTTGCCCTCGACAGATACTATGGCTACACCTTC; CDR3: CASSFALDRYYGYTF
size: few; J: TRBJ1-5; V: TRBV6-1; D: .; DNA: TGTGCCAGCAGTGAAGCAACGGGGGCAGGGGGCAATCAGCCCCAGCATTTT; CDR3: CASSEATGAGGNQPQHF
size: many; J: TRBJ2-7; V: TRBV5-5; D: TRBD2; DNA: TGTGCCAGCAGCTTGGCCGGGGCGGGAGGTTTCTACGAGCAGTACTTC; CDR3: CASSLAGAGGFYEQYF
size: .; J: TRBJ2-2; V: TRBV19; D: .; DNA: TGTGCCAGTAGTATCCACCCGGACAGATCCACCGGGGAGCTGTTTTTT; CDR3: CASSIHPDRSTGELFF
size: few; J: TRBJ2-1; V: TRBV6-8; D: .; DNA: TGTGCCAGCAGTTCCCCCGGCAGCGGAATCCTTGATTCGTGGAATGAGCAGTTCTTC; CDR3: CASSSPGSGILDSWNEQFF
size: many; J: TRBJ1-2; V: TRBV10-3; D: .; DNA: TGTGCCATCACCGACGGCCGGGGGAATGGCTACACCTTC; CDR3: CAITDGRGNGYTF
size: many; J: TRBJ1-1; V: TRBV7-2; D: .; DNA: TGTGCCAGCAGCTTCCGGGGCCGTGCCTACACTGAAGCTTTCTTT; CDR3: CASSFRGRAYTEAFF
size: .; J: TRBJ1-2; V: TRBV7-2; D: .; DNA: TGTGCCAGCAGCCAAACAGGAGGGCGTCTGTACTATGGCTACACCTTC; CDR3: CASSQTGGRLYYGYTF
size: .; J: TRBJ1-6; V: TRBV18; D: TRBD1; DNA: TGTGCCAGCTCACCAGGACAGGGGAGGAGGAATTCACCCCTCCACTTT; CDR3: CASSPGQGRRNSPLHF
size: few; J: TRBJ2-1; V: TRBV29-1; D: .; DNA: TGCAGCGCCGCCCCGATGGGGGGGCCGAGGGATGAGCAGTTCTTC; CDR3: CSAAPMGGPRDEQFF
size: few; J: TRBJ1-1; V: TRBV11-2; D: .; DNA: TGTGCCAGCAGCTTAGAATTGATTACCCAGCGTAACACTGAAGCTTTCTTT; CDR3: CASSLELITQRNTEAFF
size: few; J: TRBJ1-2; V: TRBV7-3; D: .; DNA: TGTGCCAGCAGCCCCAACGCGGGGTACGGCTACACCTTC; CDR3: CASSPNAGYGYTF
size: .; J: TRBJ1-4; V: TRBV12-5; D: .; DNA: TGTGCTAGTGGTTTGGGGGAGGAACGGCTGTTTTTT; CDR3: CASGLGEERLFF
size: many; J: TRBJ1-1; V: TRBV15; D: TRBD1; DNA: TGTGCCACCAGCAGTGAACAGGGGGGGACTGAAGCTTTCTTT; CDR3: CATSSEQGGTEAFF
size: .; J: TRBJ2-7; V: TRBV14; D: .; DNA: TGTGCCAGCAGCCAACCGGGGGACGAGCAGTACTTC; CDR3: CASSQPGDEQYF
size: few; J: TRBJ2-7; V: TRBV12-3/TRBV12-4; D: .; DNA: TGTGCCAGCAGTTTTTCGGGGGAGGGGGGCTACGAGCAGTACTTC; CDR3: CASSFSGEGGYEQYF
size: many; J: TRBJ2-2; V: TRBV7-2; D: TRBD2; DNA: TGTGCCAGCAGGCAGCGGGAGACCGGGGAGCTGTTTTTT; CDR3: CASRQRETGELFF
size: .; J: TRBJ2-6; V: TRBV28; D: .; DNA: TGTGCCAGCAGTTTTAGTGGTGGGGCCAACGTCCTGACTTTC; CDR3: CASSFSGGANVLTF
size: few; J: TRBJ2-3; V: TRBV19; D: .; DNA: TGTGCCAGTAGCGGGGTAACAGTTAGCACAGATACGCAGTATTTT; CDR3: CASSGVTVSTDTQYF